A selection of T cell receptor beta chains follows, all from one sample in a study of beta chain features in type 1 diabetes. Profiled with immunoSEQ multiplex PCR; TCRdb holds only in-frame clones, not every one. The sample records about 140,000 clones, 6% to 7.5% being singletons. Sample: central memory CD4+ T cells from blood. These TCRs come from a woman younger than 45 in good health. Both conserved end residues are part of each CDR3. Each record gives: V gene, clone size, D gene, J gene, CDR3 protein, CDR3 DNA. The D gene is left open where the match is weak. Clone size, where shown, is once, few, many, or a class for clones that have expanded.

TRBV7-9	many	NA	TRBJ2-1	CASSRTEGEQFF	TGTGCCAGCAGCCGGACAGAGGGTGAGCAGTTCTTC
TRBV7-3	many	NA	TRBJ2-7	CASSLGGWRNEQYF	TGTGCCAGCAGCTTAGGGGGCTGGAGGAACGAGCAGTACTTC
TRBV19	NA	TRBD1	TRBJ2-5	CASKKPRDRGYQETQYF	TGTGCCAGTAAAAAACCGAGGGACAGGGGGTACCAAGAGACCCAGTACTTC
TRBV27	NA	NA	TRBJ2-3	CASSPRVADTQYF	TGTGCCAGCAGCCCGCGGGTGGCAGATACGCAGTATTTT
TRBV7-6	many	NA	TRBJ2-7	CASSLGLNTYEQYF	TGTGCCAGCAGCTTAGGTCTTAACACCTACGAGCAGTACTTC
TRBV9	few	TRBD1	TRBJ1-6	CASGDSLNSPLHF	TGTGCCAGCGGGGACAGCCTTAATTCACCCCTCCACTTT
TRBV7-9	NA	NA	TRBJ1-2	CASSSYTGPGYTF	TGTGCCAGCAGCTCCTATACAGGCCCTGGCTACACCTTC
TRBV9	few	TRBD2	TRBJ2-1	CASSETSGSGNEQFF	TGTGCCAGCAGCGAGACTAGCGGGAGTGGTAATGAGCAGTTCTTC
TRBV7-2	NA	NA	TRBJ2-7	CASSPDWGGYEQYF	TGTGCCAGCAGCCCGGACTGGGGTGGCTACGAGCAGTACTTC
TRBV4-2	NA	NA	TRBJ2-3	CASSQGRAIASYTQYF	TGTGCCAGCAGCCAAGGTCGTGCGATAGCTTCGTATACGCAGTATTTT
TRBV9	NA	TRBD1	TRBJ2-7	CASSVGTGPVYEQYF	TGTGCCAGCAGCGTAGGGACAGGGCCTGTCTACGAGCAGTACTTC
TRBV29-1	NA	NA	TRBJ2-1	CSVEKSGTYNEQFF	TGCAGCGTTGAAAAGAGCGGCACCTACAATGAGCAGTTCTTC
TRBV11-3	NA	TRBD2	TRBJ2-6	CASSLGGGRASGANVLTF	TGTGCCAGCAGCTTAGGGGGCGGGAGGGCCTCTGGGGCCAACGTCCTGACTTTC
TRBV29-1	many	TRBD1	TRBJ1-5	CSVLTGPVQPQHF	TGCAGCGTCCTGACAGGGCCGGTTCAGCCCCAGCATTTT